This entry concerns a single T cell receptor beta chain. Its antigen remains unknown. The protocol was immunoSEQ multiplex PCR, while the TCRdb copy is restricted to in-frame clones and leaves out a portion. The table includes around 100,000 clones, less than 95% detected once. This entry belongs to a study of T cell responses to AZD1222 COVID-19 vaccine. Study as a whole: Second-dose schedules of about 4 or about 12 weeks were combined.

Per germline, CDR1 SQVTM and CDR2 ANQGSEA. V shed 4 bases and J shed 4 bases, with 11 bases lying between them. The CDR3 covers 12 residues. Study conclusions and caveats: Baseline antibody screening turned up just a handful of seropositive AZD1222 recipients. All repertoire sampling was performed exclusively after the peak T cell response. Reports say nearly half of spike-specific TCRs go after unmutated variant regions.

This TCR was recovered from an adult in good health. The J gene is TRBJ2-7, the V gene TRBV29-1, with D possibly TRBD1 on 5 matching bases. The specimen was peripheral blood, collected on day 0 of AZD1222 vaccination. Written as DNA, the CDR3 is TGCAGCGTTGCCAGGGAAGCTTACGAGCAGTACTTC. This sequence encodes CSVAREAYEQYF.